Listed here are 20 T cell receptor beta chains from one sample, sequenced in a study of blood T cell repertoires in COVID-19 (dated by TCRdb to 2018 to 2020). Libraries came from the immunoSEQ multiplex PCR assay. TCRdb obtained this table from immuneACCESS and retained in-frame rearrangements with V and J assigned. These tables miss some clones; where compared with another copy, unresolved V genes account for less than half of the shortfall, and the remainder is unexplained. The sample records approximately 44,000 clones, around 80% of which are singletons. Together, the top ten hold roughly 4.8% of the sample. The sample comprised peripheral blood. The source is a human donor in a cohort sampled during active COVID-19.

The rearrangement uses TRBV7-6 and TRBJ2-3, with 7 bases fitting TRBD1. The CDR3 totals 16 residues. CDR1 is SGHVS, CDR2 FNYEAQ, per germline. V lost 1 base, J lost 9 bases, and 13 bases stayed unmatched. In nucleotides, the CDR3 is TGTGCCAGCAGCTTAGGGGCGATAGGGGGCACCGACACGCAGTATTTT. Amino acid sequence: CASSLGAIGGTDTQYF.

V gene TRBV7-2 combines with J gene TRBJ2-2, with TRBD2 matching over 9 bases. Germline V gene data show CDR1 as SGHTA and CDR2 as FQGNSA. Trimming took 5 bases from V and 1 from J; bases not matched to a gene: 11. This CDR3 region has 18 residues. This CDR3 reads CASSLTPSGALNTGELFF. The CDR3 DNA sequence: TGTGCCAGCAGCCTTACCCCTAGCGGGGCTCTGAACACCGGGGAGCTGTTTTTT.

The rearrangement uses TRBV11-3 and TRBJ1-1; D possibly corresponds to TRBD1 (5 bases). The germline gives CDR1 SGHNT, CDR2 YENEEA. Between the trimmed V and J ends, which lost 5 bases and 1 base, there was a span of 8 bases. There are 13 residues in the CDR3. The CDR3 sequence: CASSPQGNTEAFF. The CDR3, as DNA: TGTGCCAGCAGCCCTCAGGGGAACACTGAAGCTTTCTTT.

This chain connects TRBV9 to TRBJ2-1; 7 nucleotides agree with TRBD1. In germline, CDR1 is SGDLS, CDR2 YYNGEE. With V trimmed by 4 bases and J by 5 bases, 12 bases remained unmatched. The length of the CDR3 is 16 residues. In nucleotides, the CDR3 is TGTGCCAGCAGCCTAACAGGGGCCCGCGTACACAATGAGCAGTTCTTC. As protein: CASSLTGARVHNEQFF.

The chain employs TRBV11-2 and TRBJ2-3, with TRBD2 matching over 8 bases. Trimming removed 5 bases from V and 6 bases from J; junction bases left unmatched: 13. The CDR3 totals 16 residues. Germline V gives CDR1 SGHAT, CDR2 FQNNGV. The CDR3, as DNA: TGTGCCAGCAGCCCCCACCTCGGGGGGGTAACCGATACGCAGTATTTT. As protein: CASSPHLGGVTDTQYF.

V and J are TRBV12-3 or TRBV12-4 and TRBJ1-1; no clear D gene. V lost 1 base, J lost 4 bases, and 7 bases lay in between. CDR3 length equals 13 residues. The CDR3 is CASSLDSRTEAFF. The CDR3 nucleotides are TGTGCCAGCAGTTTAGACAGCCGCACTGAAGCTTTCTTT.

In this sample, this clone turned up a few times. This chain connects TRBV6-6 to TRBJ1-5, with 8 bases aligning to TRBD1. The CDR3 sequence is 12 residues long. From germline, CDR1 is MNHNY and CDR2 SVGAGI (reference sequence). V lost 8 bases, J lost 6 bases, and 3 bases stayed unmatched. CDR3 nucleotides: TGTGCCAGCCAGGGGGCTTTTCAGCCCCAGCATTTT. This gives the protein CASQGAFQPQHF.

The V gene is TRBV2, the J gene TRBJ2-1, with TRBD2 matching over 9 bases. J gave up 10 bases and V 7 bases, and 17 bases lay outside the gene matches. The CDR3 is made up of 16 amino acids. Germline V gene lookup returns CDR1 SNHLY and CDR2 FYNNEI. The CDR3 protein is CASIATTRRGGREQFF. In DNA, the CDR3 is TGTGCCAGCATCGCGACCACCAGGCGGGGGGGCCGAGAGCAGTTCTTC.

The chain employs TRBV4-1 and TRBJ1-6; 7 bases fit TRBD1. With V trimmed by 4 bases and J by 0 bases, 12 bases remained unmatched. This CDR3 has 19 residues. Germline V gene data show CDR1 as MGHRA and CDR2 as YSYEKL. The CDR3 DNA sequence: TGCGCCAGCAGCCCGACAGGGATCCCCTCAAGCTCCTATAATTCACCCCTCCACTTT. Protein sequence: CASSPTGIPSSSYNSPLHF.

The chain couples TRBV10-3 to TRBJ1-5, with D perhaps TRBD1 (5 bases). Germline CDR1 ENHRY, CDR2 SYGVKD. Between the trimmed V and J ends, which lost 10 bases and 6 bases, there was a span of 19 bases. CDR3 length: 14 residues. The CDR3 loop reads CATYDSGPRQPQHF. In DNA form, the CDR3 reads TGTGCCACCTATGACAGTGGCCCTCGTCAGCCCCAGCATTTT.

The rearrangement joins TRBV21-1 to TRBJ2-7; no check of the table's D call, TRBD1, against the DNA was made. TRBV21-1 is a known pseudogene. The CDR3 contains 20 residues. CDR3 bases: TGTGCCAGCAGCAAAGTGAAGGGCGGAACAGGGTACCCCCCATCGGGCGAGCAGTACTTC. Encoded protein: CASSKVKGGTGYPPSGEQYF.

The CDR3 sequence is CASSYKTGGVWMGYGYTF. CDR3 DNA sequence: TGTGCCAGCAGTTATAAAACAGGGGGCGTCTGGATGGGCTATGGCTACACCTTC. The chain carries TRBV5-6 and TRBJ1-2, with 9 nucleotides matching TRBD1. CDR3 size: 18 residues. V gave up 5 bases and J gave up 4 bases; unmatched junction bases: 18. Germline V gene data show CDR1 as SGHDT and CDR2 as YYEEEE.

The V gene is TRBV6-5, the J gene TRBJ1-2, with unresolved D. This CDR3 spans 11 amino acids. Germline CDR1 reads MNHEY; CDR2 reads SVGAGI. The V end lost 7 bases, the J end lost 5 bases, and 8 bases lay between the germline ends. The DNA of the CDR3 is TGTGCCAGCACCAACGGGTATGGCTACACCTTC. It codes for CASTNGYGYTF.

V and J are TRBV10-3 and TRBJ2-2; TRBD1 agrees at 9 bases. The CDR3 spans 17 residues. The germline CDR1 and CDR2 sequences are ENHRY and SYGVKD. V dropped 7 bases and J dropped 6; count of bases not matched to a gene: 15. The CDR3 nucleotides are TGTGCCATCACGGGACAGGGTGTTTTTGGGGGTCCCGGGGAGCTGTTTTTT. Protein product: CAITGQGVFGGPGELFF.

This rearrangement joins TRBV12-3 or TRBV12-4 to TRBJ2-7, with 7 bases identical to TRBD1. The V gene end was trimmed by 6 bases and the J gene end by 1 base; junction bases not matched to a gene: 3. The CDR3 has 13 amino acids. The CDR3 loop is CASSPGQSYEQYF. The CDR3 DNA reads TGTGCCAGCAGCCCGGGACAGTCCTACGAGCAGTACTTC.

The rearrangement uses TRBV6-6 and TRBJ2-3, with D perhaps matching TRBD2 (6 bases). There are 13 residues in the CDR3. Germline CDR1 MNHNY, CDR2 SVGAGI (reference sequence). The ends were cut back, 6 bases at V and 2 bases at J, with 9 bases in the middle. CDR3 residues: CASSRGTTDTQYF. The CDR3 region has the DNA TGTGCCAGCAGCCGGGGGACCACAGATACGCAGTATTTT.

Only a few counts were recorded for this clone. This sequence joins TRBV6-5 and TRBJ2-7; 8 bases are shared with TRBD1. Germline CDR1 MNHEY, CDR2 SVGAGI. The ends lost 10 bases at V and 2 bases at J; junction bases unmatched: 4. The CDR3 contains 12 residues. Here the CDR3 DNA reads TGTGCCATCTCGGGACAGGCCTACGAGCAGTACTTC. It specifies CAISGQAYEQYF.

The genes are TRBV21-1 and TRBJ1-1; no check of the table's D call, TRBD1, against the DNA was made. TRBV21-1 constitutes a pseudogene. The CDR3 length is 13 residues. This CDR3 is CASKDISNTEAFF. DNA of the CDR3: TGTGCCAGCAAGGACATATCAAACACTGAAGCTTTCTTT.

The CDR3 sequence: CATKGVGNTEAFF. The CDR3 coding sequence is TGTGCCACCAAAGGGGTGGGGAACACTGAAGCTTTCTTT. The V and J genes are TRBV24-1 and TRBJ1-1, with a possible D match to TRBD1 (5 bases). V was trimmed by 8 bases and J by 1 base, leaving 10 bases between them. Germline V CDR1 and CDR2: KGHDR, SFDVKD. This CDR3 contains 13 residues.

V usage is TRBV30 and J usage is TRBJ1-4; the match to TRBD1 covers 7 bases. Trimming cost V 4 bases and J 4 bases; bases outside gene matches: 3. The CDR3 has 13 residues. Germline-derived CDR1 and CDR2 are GTSNPN and SVGIG (reference sequence). For the CDR3, the DNA is TGTGCCTGGACGGGACAGCGTAATGAAAAACTGTTTTTT. Translation gives CAWTGQRNEKLFF. The whole variable domain, remainder taken from reference TRBV30 and TRBJ1-4, is SQTIHQWPATLVQPVGSPLSLECTVEGTSNPNLYWYRQAAGRGLQLLFYSVGIGQISSEVPQNLSASRPQDRQFILSSKKLLLSDSGFYLCAWTGQRNEKLFFGSGTQLSVL.